This T cell receptor beta chain came from a study of T cell repertoires in cytomegalovirus infection (dated by TCRdb to between 2018 and 2021). General notes on the study: Alongside well-studied HLA-B-restricted epitopes, the peptide stimulations were aimed at recently identified HLA-C-restricted CMV epitopes, whose presentation resists viral immunomodulation. Donor HLA type was relevant to the analysis, as public TCR beta signatures indicated carriage of CMV infection together with the matching HLA type. Paper-wide results and their limitations: Cumulative frequency of public TCR beta family members discriminated carriers of CMV infection plus the relevant HLA type in this cohort and an independent 352-donor cohort. The ex vivo response was dominated by HLA-C-restricted CMV-specific TCR beta clonotypes, and the single most frequent clonotype in two of eight donors was supplied by these HLA-C-restricted clonotypes.

The sample holds one count of this clonotype. The antigen it binds to is not known. Per-nucleotide qualities are absent, and no much larger clonotype sits a single base away. Just one read gives weak support. The run used an Illumina HiSeq 1500. TCRdb passed the public sequencing reads through fastp at Q25 and MiXCR, retaining productive beta sequences. Entries are consolidated by CDR3 protein sequence, retaining the most common genes and DNA. Across this sample there are hundreds of thousands of distinct CDR3 sequences, with over 25% seen only once. Around an eighth of the sample lies in the top ten. The treatment or condition label, read with the paper, signifies: in vitro stimulation with specific CMV peptide epitopes to enrich CMV-specific T cells. V loses 7 bases of germline sequence and J loses 9 bases, and the interval between the two ends is 10 bases. The CDR3, from cysteine to phenylalanine, totals 12 residues. Left in the record is the CDR3 DNA by itself, 36 bases read in frame from the first base. The germline V gene (reference sequence) gives CDR1 as SEHNR and CDR2 as FQNEAQ.

The V and J genes are TRBV7-9 and TRBJ1-6; the D gene is perhaps TRBD1, from 5 matching bases. This clonotype was sampled from a human donor in good health (CMV status not recorded). Some clones in this sample may be carry-over from other donors' samples. The input for sequencing was cultured CD8+ T cells from PBMCs, taken from culture after CMV antigen stimulation. The DNA is TGTGCCAGCAACGAACAGGTTTCACCCCTCCACTTT. This gives the protein CASNEQVSPLHF.